Each of the 32 T cell receptor beta chains below was sequenced from the same sample in a study of cytomegalovirus exposure and HLA in healthy donors. Primers included in the PCR were 60 Vbeta and 13 Jbeta primers. Clones were read by immunoSEQ multiplex PCR, and TCRdb kept only the in-frame ones, dropping some. Altogether approximately 120,000 clones are present, 83% being singletons, with the ten largest covering more than 3.5%. Material: PBMCs. These receptor sequences come from a woman between 40 and 50 years old in good health and CMV-seropositive.

This sequence joins TRBV5-1 and TRBJ2-3, with a weak D call TRBD2 (6 bases). Germline values: CDR1 SGHRS, CDR2 YFSETQ. The CDR3 loop spans 16 amino acids. The V gene lost 4 bases and the J gene lost 2 bases, with 17 bases spanning the gap. The CDR3 coding sequence is TGCGCCAGCAGCCTCGGCCGGGGACTCGCCACAGATACGCAGTATTTT. Encoded protein: CASSLGRGLATDTQYF.

This chain connects TRBV29-1 to TRBJ1-2, with a weak D call TRBD1 (5 bases). The ends were cut back, 4 bases at V and 4 bases at J, with 13 bases in the middle. The CDR3 covers 13 residues. Germline CDR1 SQVTM, CDR2 ANQGSEA. Written as DNA, the CDR3 is TGCAGCGTTGTTGGCAGGGTGTCCTATGGCTACACCTTC. Translation gives CSVVGRVSYGYTF.

The sample holds a few counts of this clone. The chain joins TRBV15 to TRBJ2-3, with a weak D call TRBD1 (6 bases). Trimming took off 3 bases at V and 2 bases at J, with 15 bases between the two ends. Germline CDR1 and CDR2: LNHNV and YYDKDF (reference sequence). The CDR3 totals 16 residues. The CDR3 DNA reads TGTGCCACCAGCAGTAGTCGGCAGGGGAACACAGATACGCAGTATTTT. The encoded protein is CATSSSRQGNTDTQYF.

The V call is TRBV7-3, the J call TRBJ2-7; D gene unclear. Germline CDR1 SGHTA, CDR2 FQGTGA. V was pared by 2 bases and J by 1 base, with 12 bases between. CDR3 size: 15 residues. CDR3 nucleotide sequence: TGTGCCAGCAGCTTAGGTCCGGAGATGTCCTACGAGCAGTACTTC. Protein sequence: CASSLGPEMSYEQYF.

The chain joins TRBV30 to TRBJ1-5; D ambiguous. Trimming removed 2 bases from V and 4 bases from J, with 12 bases in between. CDR3 length: 14 residues. Germline lookup yields CDR1 GTSNPN and CDR2 SVGIG (reference sequence). CDR3 bases: TGTGCCTGGAGTCCGGAGGTGTGGAATCAGCCCCAGCATTTT. Protein product: CAWSPEVWNQPQHF.

This chain links TRBV6-1 with TRBJ2-4, with 8 bases aligning to TRBD2. Losses at the gene ends were 8 bases for V and 8 bases for J; bases not matched to a gene: 14. The CDR3 contains 15 residues. CDR1 is MNHNS and CDR2 is SASEGT in the germline V gene. The CDR3 protein is CASEVAGGGVDIQYF. The CDR3 nucleotides are TGTGCCAGCGAGGTGGCGGGAGGCGGGGTAGACATTCAGTACTTC.

This clone was counted a few times. V usage is TRBV28 and J usage is TRBJ2-7, with 7 bases matching TRBD2. Germline loops: CDR1 MDHEN, CDR2 SYDVKM. The V segment lost 5 bases and the J segment 8 bases; nucleotides outside the gene matches: 9. The CDR3 is 13 residues long. CDR3 amino acids: CASSPSPGGQQYF. The DNA for the CDR3 is TGTGCCAGCAGTCCAAGTCCGGGAGGCCAGCAGTACTTC.

The CDR3 DNA sequence: TGCGCTTCCACGGGACAGACGAACACTGAAGCTTTCTTT. Translation: CASTGQTNTEAFF. The rearrangement links TRBV4-1 to TRBJ1-1; TRBD1 matches at 7 bases. CDR1 and CDR2 from the germline V gene are MGHRA and YSYEKL. The CDR3 spans 13 residues.

CDR3 region: CASSFADTQYF. The CDR3 DNA follows: TGTGCCAGCAGCTTCGCAGATACGCAGTATTTT. V is TRBV7-9 and J is TRBJ2-3; no reliable D call. CDR3 length: 11 residues. CDR1 SEHNR and CDR2 FQNEAQ come from the germline V gene (reference sequence). V dropped 3 bases and J dropped 4 bases, with 2 bases sitting between them.

The chain links TRBV2 to TRBJ2-4; 8 bases map to TRBD1. Looked up from germline, CDR1 is SNHLY and CDR2 is FYNNEI. The CDR3 covers 13 residues. After removal of 4 bases from V and 15 bases from J, the junction contained 11 bases not matched to a gene. The CDR3 region has the DNA TGTGCCAGCAGTGGAGACAGGGGCAGCCAGGGGTACTTC. This gives the protein CASSGDRGSQGYF.

The chain is built from TRBV7-9 and TRBJ1-4; no clear D. The V gene's germline CDR1 is SEHNR and CDR2 FQNEAQ (reference sequence). This CDR3 contains 19 residues. Trimming left V 7 bases short and J 0 bases short, with 24 bases between. The DNA of the CDR3 is TGTGCCAGCAACTATCTAACCAGTACGAAATATTCAACTAATGAAAAACTGTTTTTT. Amino acid sequence: CASNYLTSTKYSTNEKLFF.

The chain couples TRBV4-3 to TRBJ2-7, with D possibly matching TRBD2 (6 bases). The CDR3 length is 14 residues. Germline-derived CDR1 and CDR2 are LGHNA and YSLEER. The V gene lost 4 bases and the J gene lost 0 bases, with 10 bases spanning the gap. This chain's CDR3 is CASSPGLYSYEQYF. The CDR3 DNA reads TGCGCCAGCAGCCCGGGACTTTACTCCTACGAGCAGTACTTC.

The chain employs TRBV30 and TRBJ2-1; 7 nucleotides align to TRBD2. The CDR3 contains 19 residues. V lost 2 bases to trimming and J lost 3 bases; unmatched junction nucleotides: 19. CDR1 and CDR2 (germline): GTSNPN, SVGIG (reference sequence). The CDR3 DNA follows: TGTGCCTGGAGTCGCGATAGCGGGTCACCACCACTTCGCTACAATGAGCAGTTCTTC. Its protein product is CAWSRDSGSPPLRYNEQFF.

This chain joins TRBV6-5 and TRBJ1-1, with no clear D. The germline V gene encodes CDR1 MNHEY and CDR2 SVGAGI. The CDR3 has 16 amino acids. The ends were cut back, 0 bases at V and 0 bases at J, with 11 bases in the middle. CDR3 protein: CASSYSDSGMNTEAFF. The CDR3 bases are TGTGCCAGCAGTTACTCTGATTCGGGAATGAACACTGAAGCTTTCTTT.

This sequence joins TRBV23-1 and TRBJ2-4; 8 nucleotides match TRBD2. TRBV23-1 is an ORF for which the function is uncertain. The CDR3 has 20 amino acids. J lost 7 bases, V lost 2 bases, and 22 bases had no gene match. CDR3 nucleotide sequence: TGCGCCAGCAGTCAAACCATCCCGGGACTAGAGAAAAGAGGGACGAACATTCAGTACTTC. Its translation is CASSQTIPGLEKRGTNIQYF.

As regards this clone: At one end, the junction sequence differs from germline, possibly due to a read error. The chain recombines TRBV19 with TRBJ2-5; possibly TRBD2 for D (7 bases). The V gene's germline CDR1 is LNHDA and CDR2 SQIVND (reference sequence). The CDR3 totals 15 residues. The CDR3, as DNA: TGTGCGAGTACCCTAGGGGGAGGGCCTATGGAGACCCAGTACTTC. The encoded protein is CASTLGGGPMETQYF.

CDR3 nucleotide sequence: TGTGCCAGTGACAGGGGGTTGATGGGAGAGACCCAGTACTTC. It specifies CASDRGLMGETQYF. The chain couples TRBV10-3 to TRBJ2-5; 9 nucleotides line up with TRBD1. Germline trimming cut 10 bases from V and 4 bases from J; bases unmatched to any gene: 10. Per the germline V gene, CDR1 is ENHRY and CDR2 is SYGVKD. This CDR3 has 14 amino acids.

This chain connects TRBV27 to TRBJ2-1, with 8 nucleotides matching TRBD1. Per germline, CDR1 MNHEY and CDR2 SMNVEV (reference sequence). The trim removed 6 bases at V and 5 bases at J, leaving 6 bases unmatched. The CDR3 is made up of 14 amino acids. CDR3 coding DNA: TGTGCCAGCAGAAGGACAGGGTCAGACAATGAGCAGTTCTTC. As protein: CASRRTGSDNEQFF.

J is TRBJ2-4 and V is TRBV4-1, with 10 bases lining up with TRBD2. Germline CDR1 is MGHRA and CDR2 is YSYEKL. There are 17 residues in the CDR3. V shed 0 bases and J 8 bases; nucleotides not matched to a gene: 10. CDR3 residues: CASSQEPGTSEGDIQYF. CDR3 sequence (DNA): TGCGCCAGCAGCCAAGAGCCCGGGACTAGCGAGGGGGACATTCAGTACTTC.

V gene TRBV28 combines with J gene TRBJ1-2; 8 bases line up with TRBD1. The germline V gene has CDR1 MDHEN and CDR2 SYDVKM. The CDR3 runs to 17 residues. The V and J ends lost 1 base and 4 bases, in that order; junction bases with no gene match: 11. CDR3 amino acids: CASSLSIPGGGGYGYTF. CDR3 DNA: TGTGCCAGCAGTTTATCCATCCCAGGGGGCGGGGGCTATGGCTACACCTTC.

This clone is a singleton in its sample. The V and J genes are TRBV18 and TRBJ2-5; D not certain. Per germline, CDR1 KGHSH and CDR2 LQKENI. The CDR3 is 11 amino acids. Trimming left V 6 bases short and J 5 bases short, with 7 bases between. The CDR3: CASSIAETQYF. The CDR3 DNA follows: TGTGCCAGCTCGATCGCGGAGACCCAGTACTTC.

This sequence joins TRBV7-9 and TRBJ2-1, with a tentative D call TRBD2 (6 bases). The CDR3 runs 15 residues. V dropped 1 base and J dropped 4 bases, with 11 bases sitting between them. In germline, CDR1 is SEHNR, CDR2 FQNEAQ (reference sequence). The CDR3 coding sequence is TGTGCCAGCAGCTTAGGTCCTAGCGCGTACAATGAGCAGTTCTTC. Translation: CASSLGPSAYNEQFF.

The chain recombines TRBV21-1 with TRBJ1-5; the D segment call TRBD1 is taken from the table without a DNA check. TRBV21-1 corresponds to a pseudogene. The CDR3 is made up of 18 amino acids. As DNA, the CDR3 is TGTGCCAGCCCAAGGGACAGGCATCCCCTTTATAGCAATCAGCCCCAGCATTTT. Amino acid sequence: CASPRDRHPLYSNQPQHF.

V usage is TRBV7-9 and J usage is TRBJ2-3, with 15 bases aligning to TRBD2. The CDR3 totals 17 residues. Germline CDR1 is SEHNR and CDR2 is FQNEAQ (reference sequence). V was clipped by 7 bases and J by 4 bases; unmatched bases: 9. Written as DNA, the CDR3 is TGTGCCAGCATTCCTAAACGGACTAGCGGGAGGGCAGATACGCAGTATTTT. Its translation is CASIPKRTSGRADTQYF.

This CDR3 is CASRPWTGAASTYEQYF. The CDR3 nucleotides read TGTGCCAGCAGGCCATGGACAGGGGCAGCCAGCACCTACGAGCAGTACTTC. The chain has TRBV27 and TRBJ2-7; the match to TRBD1 covers 9 bases. The germline CDR1 and CDR2 sequences are MNHEY and SMNVEV (reference sequence). Trimming at V came to 6 bases and at J to 2 bases, leaving 14 bases not matched to a gene. The CDR3 is made up of 17 amino acids.

This chain uses TRBV28 with TRBJ2-7; D possibly corresponds to TRBD1 (6 bases). This CDR3 contains 14 residues. Germline assignment: CDR1 MDHEN and CDR2 SYDVKM. V was shortened by 2 bases and J by 3 bases, with 11 bases between the two germline ends. CDR3 coding DNA: TGTGCCAGCAGTTTAAACAGGGAAATCTACGAGCAGTACTTC. The encoded protein is CASSLNREIYEQYF.

V usage is TRBV9 and J usage is TRBJ2-1, with D perhaps matching TRBD2 (6 bases). Germline V gives CDR1 SGDLS, CDR2 YYNGEE. Between the trimmed V and J ends, which lost 3 bases and 0 bases, there was a span of 19 bases. The CDR3 is 18 amino acids. CDR3 sequence (DNA): TGTGCCAGCAGCGAGTCCCCTAGCGTCAAAAGCTCCTACAATGAGCAGTTCTTC. Its protein product is CASSESPSVKSSYNEQFF.

This chain joins TRBV15 and TRBJ1-1; D uncertain. The V end lost 3 bases, the J end lost 9 bases, and 17 bases lay between the germline ends. CDR3 length: 14 residues. CDR1 is LNHNV and CDR2 is YYDKDF in the germline V gene (reference sequence). The CDR3 DNA is TGTGCCACCAGCAGTCGACTAGGACCCGAAAAAGCTTTCTTT. It is translated as CATSSRLGPEKAFF.

The CDR3 region has the DNA TGTGCCAGCAGCGGGACAGGACAAGAGACCCAGTACTTC. Encoded protein: CASSGTGQETQYF. The chain links TRBV9 to TRBJ2-5; TRBD1 agrees at 7 bases. CDR1 SGDLS and CDR2 YYNGEE come from the germline V gene. The CDR3 is made up of 13 amino acids. Trimming at V came to 3 bases and at J to 2 bases, leaving 1 base not matched to a gene. Full variable domain (remainder filled in from reference TRBV9 and TRBJ2-5): DSGVTQTPKHLITATGQRVTLRCSPRSGDLSVYWYQQSLDQGLQFLIQYYNGEERAKGNILERFSAQQFPDLHSELNLSSLELGDSALYFCASSGTGQETQYFGPGTRLLVL.

The table lists this clone with a count of one. The gene calls are TRBV28 and TRBJ1-5; tentative D call: TRBD1 (6 bases). Germline CDR1 reads MDHEN; CDR2 reads SYDVKM. There are 16 residues in the CDR3. V gave up 6 bases and J gave up 5 bases, with 20 bases separating them. This chain's CDR3 is CASRTRDNPRDQPQHF. CDR3 coding DNA: TGTGCCAGCAGAACAAGGGACAACCCAAGGGATCAGCCCCAGCATTTT. Supplemented by reference TRBV28 and TRBJ1-5, the full variable domain reads DVKVTQSSRYLVKRTGEKVFLECVQDMDHENMFWYRQDPGLGLRLIYFSYDVKMKEKGDIPEGYSVSREKKERFSLILESASTNQTSMYLCASRTRDNPRDQPQHFGDGTRLSIL.

The V and J genes are TRBV5-8 and TRBJ2-1; 8 bases fit TRBD2. The V gene's germline CDR1 is SGHTS and CDR2 YDEGEE. V shed 0 bases and J 9 bases; nucleotides not matched to a gene: 14. The CDR3 runs to 17 residues. CDR3 loop: CASSLGASGRVSGEQFF. In DNA form, the CDR3 reads TGTGCCAGCAGCTTGGGCGCGAGCGGGAGAGTCTCTGGTGAGCAGTTCTTC.

The rearrangement joins TRBV4-3 to TRBJ1-5; D remains ambiguous. Germline CDR1 LGHNA, CDR2 YSLEER. CDR3 length: 15 residues. Trimming shortened V by 0 bases and J by 4 bases, and 10 bases separated the two germline ends. As DNA, the CDR3 is TGCGCCAGCAGCCAAGATCGAGGAGATAATCAGCCCCAGCATTTT. It codes for CASSQDRGDNQPQHF.